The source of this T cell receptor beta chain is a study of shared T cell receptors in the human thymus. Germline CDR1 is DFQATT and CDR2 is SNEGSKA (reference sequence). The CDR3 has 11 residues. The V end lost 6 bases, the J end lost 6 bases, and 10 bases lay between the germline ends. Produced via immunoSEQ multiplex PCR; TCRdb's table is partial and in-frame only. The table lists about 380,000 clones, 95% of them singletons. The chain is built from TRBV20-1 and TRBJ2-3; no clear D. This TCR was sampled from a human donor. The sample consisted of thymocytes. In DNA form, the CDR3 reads TGCAGTGCCTCGGGTTCCGATACGCAGTATTTT. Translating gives CSASGSDTQYF.